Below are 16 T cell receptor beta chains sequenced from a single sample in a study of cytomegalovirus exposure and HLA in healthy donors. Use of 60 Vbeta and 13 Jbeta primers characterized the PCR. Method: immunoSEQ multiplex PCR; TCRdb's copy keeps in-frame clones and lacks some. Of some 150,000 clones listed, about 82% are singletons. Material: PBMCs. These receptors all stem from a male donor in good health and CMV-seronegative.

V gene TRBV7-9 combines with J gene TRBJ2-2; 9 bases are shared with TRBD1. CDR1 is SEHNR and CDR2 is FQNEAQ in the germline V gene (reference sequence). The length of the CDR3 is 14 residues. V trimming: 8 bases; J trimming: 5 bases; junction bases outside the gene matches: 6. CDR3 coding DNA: TGTGCCAGCGGCGACAGGGGGATGACCGGGGAGCTGTTTTTT. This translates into CASGDRGMTGELFF. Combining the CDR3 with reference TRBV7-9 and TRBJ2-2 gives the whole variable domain DTGVSQNPRHKITKRGQNVTFRCDPISEHNRLYWYRQTLGQGPEFLTYFQNEAQLEKSRLLSDRFSAERPKGSFSTLEIQRTEQGDSAMYLCASGDRGMTGELFFGEGSRLTVL.

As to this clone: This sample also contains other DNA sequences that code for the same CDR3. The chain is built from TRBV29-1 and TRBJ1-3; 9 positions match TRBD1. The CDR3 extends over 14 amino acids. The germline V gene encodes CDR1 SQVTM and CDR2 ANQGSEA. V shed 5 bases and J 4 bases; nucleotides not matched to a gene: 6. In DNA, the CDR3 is TGCAGCGTTTCACAGGGGGCGCACGGAAACACCATATATTTT. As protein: CSVSQGAHGNTIYF.

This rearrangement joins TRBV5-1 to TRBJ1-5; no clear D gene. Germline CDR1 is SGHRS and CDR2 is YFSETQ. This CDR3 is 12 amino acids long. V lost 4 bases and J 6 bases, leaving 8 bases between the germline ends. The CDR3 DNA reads TGCGCCAGCAGCGTGACGGGTCAGCCCCAGCATTTT. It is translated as CASSVTGQPQHF.

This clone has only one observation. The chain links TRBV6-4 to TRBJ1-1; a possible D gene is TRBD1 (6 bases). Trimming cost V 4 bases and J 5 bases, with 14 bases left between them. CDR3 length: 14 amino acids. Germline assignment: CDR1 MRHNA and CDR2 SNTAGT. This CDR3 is CASSVEGGSTEAFF. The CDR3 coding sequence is TGTGCCAGCAGTGTTGAAGGGGGTAGTACTGAAGCTTTCTTT.

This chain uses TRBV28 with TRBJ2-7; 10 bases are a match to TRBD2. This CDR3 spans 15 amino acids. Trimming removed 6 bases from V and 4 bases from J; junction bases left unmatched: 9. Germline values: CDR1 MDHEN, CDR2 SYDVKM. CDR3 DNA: TGTGCCAGCAGACCTGGGACTAGCGCTCAATACGAGCAGTACTTC. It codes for CASRPGTSAQYEQYF.

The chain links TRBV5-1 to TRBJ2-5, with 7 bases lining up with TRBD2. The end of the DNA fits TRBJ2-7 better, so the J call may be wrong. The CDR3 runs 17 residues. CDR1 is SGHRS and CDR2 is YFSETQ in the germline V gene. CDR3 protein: CASSLAFLGGIPYEQYF. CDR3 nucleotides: TGCGCCAGCAGCTTAGCTTTTTTGGGGGGGATTCCCTACGAGCAGTACTTC.

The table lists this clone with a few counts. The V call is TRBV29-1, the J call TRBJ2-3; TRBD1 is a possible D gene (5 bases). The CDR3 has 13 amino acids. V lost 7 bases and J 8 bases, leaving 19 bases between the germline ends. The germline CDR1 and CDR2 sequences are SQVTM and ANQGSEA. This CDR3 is CSAQPPTVGTQYF. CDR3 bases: TGCAGCGCACAACCACCGACAGTCGGTACGCAGTATTTT.

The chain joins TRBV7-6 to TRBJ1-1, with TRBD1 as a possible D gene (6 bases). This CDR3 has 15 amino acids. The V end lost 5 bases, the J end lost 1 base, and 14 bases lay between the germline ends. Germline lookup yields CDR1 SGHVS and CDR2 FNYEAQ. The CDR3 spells CASSPSTGTNTEAFF. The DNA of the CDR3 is TGTGCCAGCAGCCCGAGTACAGGGACGAACACTGAAGCTTTCTTT. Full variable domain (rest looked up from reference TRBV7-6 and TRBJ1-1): GAGVSQSPRYKVTKRGQDVALRCDPISGHVSLYWYRQALGQGPEFLTYFNYEAQQDKSGLPNDRFSAERPEGSISTLTIQRTEQRDSAMYRCASSPSTGTNTEAFFGQGTRLTVV.

The CDR3 here is CASSSETGGRGYTF. Written as DNA, the CDR3 is TGTGCCAGCAGTTCTGAAACAGGGGGTCGAGGCTACACCTTC. The chain joins TRBV5-4 to TRBJ1-2; 8 positions agree with TRBD1. With V trimmed by 5 bases and J by 8 bases, 11 bases remained unmatched. Germline CDR1 reads SGHNT; CDR2 reads YYREEE (reference sequence). The CDR3 consists of 14 residues.

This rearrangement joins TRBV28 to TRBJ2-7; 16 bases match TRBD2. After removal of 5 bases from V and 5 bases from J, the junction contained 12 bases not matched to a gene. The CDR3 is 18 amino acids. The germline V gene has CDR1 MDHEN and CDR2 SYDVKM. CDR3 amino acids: CASSMGLAGGARRDEQYF. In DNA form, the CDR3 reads TGTGCCAGCAGTATGGGACTAGCGGGAGGGGCACGAAGGGACGAGCAGTACTTC.

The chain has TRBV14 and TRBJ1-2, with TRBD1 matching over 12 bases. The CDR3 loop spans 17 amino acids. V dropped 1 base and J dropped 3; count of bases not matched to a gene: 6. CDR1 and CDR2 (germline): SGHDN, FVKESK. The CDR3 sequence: CASSQGLGTGGYYGYTF. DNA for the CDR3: TGTGCCAGCAGCCAAGGCCTCGGGACAGGGGGCTACTATGGCTACACCTTC.

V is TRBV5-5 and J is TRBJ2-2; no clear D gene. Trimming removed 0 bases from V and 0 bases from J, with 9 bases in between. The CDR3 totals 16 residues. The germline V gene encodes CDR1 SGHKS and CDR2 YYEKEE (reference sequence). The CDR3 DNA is TGTGCCAGCAGCTTGGGGGCAGGATCGAACACCGGGGAGCTGTTTTTT. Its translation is CASSLGAGSNTGELFF.

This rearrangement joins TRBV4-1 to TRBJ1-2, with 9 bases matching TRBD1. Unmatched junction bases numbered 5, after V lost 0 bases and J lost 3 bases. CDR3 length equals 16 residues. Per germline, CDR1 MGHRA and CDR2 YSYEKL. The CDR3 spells CASSQEDRGKDYGYTF. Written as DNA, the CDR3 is TGCGCCAGCAGCCAAGAGGACAGGGGAAAGGACTATGGCTACACCTTC.

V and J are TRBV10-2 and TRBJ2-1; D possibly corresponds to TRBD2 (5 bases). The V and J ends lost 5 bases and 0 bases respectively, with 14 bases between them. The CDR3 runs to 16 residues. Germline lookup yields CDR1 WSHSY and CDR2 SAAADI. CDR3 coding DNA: TGCGCCAGCAGTATATCCGGGGATTTCTCCTACAATGAGCAGTTCTTC. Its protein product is CASSISGDFSYNEQFF.

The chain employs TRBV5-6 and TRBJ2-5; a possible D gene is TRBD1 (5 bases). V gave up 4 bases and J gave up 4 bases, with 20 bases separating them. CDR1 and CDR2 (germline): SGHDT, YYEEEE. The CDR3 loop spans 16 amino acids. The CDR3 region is CASSLSPPGNGETQYF. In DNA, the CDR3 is TGTGCCAGCAGCCTGAGCCCCCCAGGGAATGGAGAGACCCAGTACTTC.

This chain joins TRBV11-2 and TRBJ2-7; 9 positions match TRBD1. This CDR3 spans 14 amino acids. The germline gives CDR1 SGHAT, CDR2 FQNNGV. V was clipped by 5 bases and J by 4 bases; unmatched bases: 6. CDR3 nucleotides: TGTGCCAGCAGCGCTGACAGGGGGGGTTACGAGCAGTACTTC. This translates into CASSADRGGYEQYF.